The 5 T cell receptor beta chains below all came from one sample that was sequenced in a study of blood T cell repertoires in COVID-19. Some clones are missing from TCRdb's copy, which holds only in-frame ones; the method was immunoSEQ multiplex PCR. The table records 77,000 or so clones, around three quarters of them present only once. The sequenced material came from peripheral blood. The receptors come from a woman older than 75 with active or convalescent COVID-19.

The J gene is TRBJ1-5, the V gene TRBV4-1, with 10 positions matching TRBD1. After removal of 4 bases from V and 4 bases from J, the junction contained 4 bases not matched to a gene. Germline assignment: CDR1 MGHRA and CDR2 YSYEKL. CDR3 length: 15 residues. The CDR3 sequence: CASSLGQGFNQPQHF. In DNA, the CDR3 is TGCGCCAGCAGCCTGGGACAGGGGTTTAATCAGCCCCAGCATTTT.

The CDR3 nucleotides are TGCGCCAGCAGCGACACGACAGGGGGCATAGAAGCTTTCTTT. Translating it yields CASSDTTGGIEAFF. This chain connects TRBV5-1 to TRBJ1-1; 10 nucleotides align to TRBD1. The V and J ends lost 4 bases and 8 bases, in that order; junction bases with no gene match: 8. CDR3 size: 14 residues. Per the germline V gene, CDR1 is SGHRS and CDR2 is YFSETQ.

This chain uses TRBV7-2 with TRBJ1-3; 8 nucleotides line up with TRBD1. The germline V gene encodes CDR1 SGHTA and CDR2 FQGNSA. V lost 3 bases to trimming and J lost 4 bases; unmatched junction nucleotides: 5. The CDR3 is made up of 15 amino acids. The CDR3 DNA is TGTGCCAGCAGCTTCAACAGGGGGTCAGGAAACACCATATATTTT. The encoded protein is CASSFNRGSGNTIYF.

V is TRBV12-3 or TRBV12-4 and J is TRBJ2-1, with D possibly matching TRBD1 (6 bases). Trimming pared 3 bases from V and 10 bases from J, leaving 13 bases between. This CDR3 contains 13 residues. The CDR3 bases are TGTGCCAGCAGTTTTAGTGCCCAGGGGGAGCAGTTCTTC. Translating gives CASSFSAQGEQFF.

This sequence joins TRBV5-4 and TRBJ1-1, with 9 bases that match TRBD1. With V trimmed by 4 bases and J by 5 bases, 12 bases remained unmatched. CDR3 length: 16 amino acids. The germline CDR1 and CDR2 sequences are SGHNT and YYREEE (reference sequence). The CDR3 DNA reads as TGTGCCAGCAGCCCTCGAAACGGACAGGGGACGACTGAAGCTTTCTTT. Protein: CASSPRNGQGTTEAFF.